Presented here are 5 T cell receptor beta chains from one specimen sequenced in a study of TIL therapy for anti-PD-1-resistant metastatic lung cancer (dated by TCRdb to 2020 to 2023). Using bias-controlled multiplex PCR with the immunoSEQ v3 hsTCRB kit, the TCR beta CDR3 regions were amplified from genomic DNA. TCRdb limited this immuneACCESS table to in-frame rearrangements with V and J called. A share of clones is missing; checked studies link under half to unresolved V genes, and the rest is unexplained. The sample table holds 36,000 or so clones, of which more than 60% were seen once. The leading ten clones occupy about 6% of the sample. Sample time point, as interpreted from the label and publication: pre-treatment sample, taken before nivolumab and TIL therapy. The sample was blood, taken at baseline. The receptors originated from a person aged 25 to 85 with non-small cell lung cancer.

J is TRBJ1-5 and V is TRBV28, with TRBD1 matching 8 bases. V dropped 2 bases and J dropped 7; count of bases not matched to a gene: 7. Germline CDR1 MDHEN, CDR2 SYDVKM. The CDR3 is 15 residues long. The DNA of the CDR3 is TGTGCCAGCAGTTTACCCCGACAGGGGTGGCAGCCCCAGCATTTT. This gives the protein CASSLPRQGWQPQHF.

The V gene is TRBV9, the J gene TRBJ1-6; 8 bases are shared with TRBD1. The trim removed 3 bases at V and 0 bases at J, leaving 8 bases unmatched. CDR1 is SGDLS, CDR2 YYNGEE, per germline. The CDR3 runs to 18 residues. The DNA of the CDR3 is TGTGCCAGCAGCGCTACCGGGACAGGACGCTCCTATAATTCACCCCTCCACTTT. This sequence encodes CASSATGTGRSYNSPLHF.

V is TRBV28 and J is TRBJ1-6; D uncertain. Germline CDR1 is MDHEN and CDR2 is SYDVKM. This CDR3 comprises 15 residues. With 7 bases removed from V and 0 bases from J, the gap between germline ends came to 10 bases. CDR3 protein: CASKSESSYNSPLHF. The CDR3 region has the DNA TGTGCCAGCAAGTCAGAGAGCTCCTATAATTCACCCCTCCACTTT.

The V gene is TRBV28, the J gene TRBJ1-4; 8 positions agree with TRBD1. Germline trimming cut 5 bases from V and 11 bases from J; bases unmatched to any gene: 10. Germline assignment: CDR1 MDHEN and CDR2 SYDVKM. The CDR3 is made up of 14 amino acids. The CDR3 loop is CASSPPQGAGKLFF. The CDR3, as DNA: TGTGCCAGCAGTCCGCCCCAGGGGGCCGGGAAACTGTTTTTT.

V usage is TRBV19 and J usage is TRBJ1-1; possible D gene TRBD1, 6 bases. CDR1 is LNHDA and CDR2 is SQIVND in the germline V gene (reference sequence). The CDR3 is made up of 14 amino acids. Trimming left V 1 base short and J 0 bases short, with 6 bases between. For the CDR3, the DNA is TGTGCCAGTAGTATAGGACAGGTGAACACTGAAGCTTTCTTT. Its translation is CASSIGQVNTEAFF. Combining the CDR3 with reference TRBV19 and TRBJ1-1 gives the whole variable domain DGGITQSPKYLFRKEGQNVTLSCEQNLNHDAMYWYRQDPGQGLRLIYYSQIVNDFQKGDIAEGYSVSREKKESFPLTVTSAQKNPTAFYLCASSIGQVNTEAFFGQGTRLTVV.